This TCR beta chain was identified in a study of T cell repertoires in cytomegalovirus infection. The CDR3 contains 15 residues. With V trimmed by 6 bases and J by 8 bases, 9 bases remained unmatched. Germline CDR1 and CDR2: DFQATT and SNEGSKA (reference sequence). As to this clonotype: The antigen is not known.

TCRdb passed the reads through MiXCR, listing each CDR3 protein once. The sample gives some 940,000 distinct CDR3 sequences, approximately 31% of which show up once; over 10% is in the top ten. This TCR came from a human donor in good health (CMV status not recorded). Some clones in this sample may be carry-over from other donors' samples. Here the sequenced sample was cultured CD8+ T cells from PBMCs, taken from culture after CMV antigen stimulation. The chain couples TRBV20-1 to TRBJ2-1, with 14 bases aligning to TRBD2. CDR3 bases: TGCAGTGCCCCCCTGACTAGCGGGGGGGCTCATGAGCAGTTCTTC. It translates to CSAPLTSGGAHEQFF.